The clone carrying this T cell receptor (beta chain) was seen more than once but under ten times. Its antigen remains unknown. Healthy Caucasians alone served as donors. The authors used template switching to add a universal primer site and gave cDNA unique molecular identifiers. TCRdb ran MiXCR on the 5' RACE reads and lists one entry per CDR3 protein. The data contain a few hundred thousand distinct CDR3 sequences, about 10% of them seen just once; the ten biggest clones take up 10%. This sample is drawn from a study of identical twins. Findings and limits, study-wide: Beta clonotypes that were abundant in cord blood contained fewer insertions, a pattern absent from memory repertoires. It was cross-sectional statistical analysis, not following the same donors, that the conclusions relied on.

CDR1 SNHLY and CDR2 FYNNEI come from the germline V gene. The CDR3 sequence is 20 residues long. The V and J ends lost 0 bases and 0 bases, in that order; junction bases with no gene match: 14. The chain combines TRBV2 with TRBJ2-1, with 7 bases fitting TRBD1. The sample consisted of memory T cells sorted from blood. This sequence originates from a man in his fifties or sixties in good health. Written as DNA, the CDR3 is TGTGCCAGCAGTGAAGCGCCTTTGGGACAGCGGATTCCCTCCTACAATGAGCAGTTCTTC. It yields the protein CASSEAPLGQRIPSYNEQFF.